This T cell receptor (beta chain) stems from a study of shared clonotypes between healthy human individuals. Study-level information: CD4 naive cells filled three plates per donor, CD4 memory three, CD8 naive two and CD8 memory one.

Donors were Caucasian adults residing in Nashville, Tennessee, USA. This clone was counted once. Its specificity is unknown. The germline CDR1 and CDR2 sequences are MDHEN and SYDVKM. Trimming removed 8 bases from V and 5 bases from J, with 12 bases in between. The CDR3 has 13 amino acids. Points from the study as a whole: Expectations were that clonotype sharing among donors would be affected by sequencing depth. Sampling covered blood only; tissue repertoires likely differ.

Only in-frame clones appear in the TCRdb table, and some are missing; sequencing was by immunoSEQ multiplex PCR. The table has about 1 million clones, around 78% seen once. V gene TRBV28 combines with J gene TRBJ2-2, with D perhaps TRBD1 (5 bases). Material: memory CD4+ T cells from PBMCs. Subset noted: CD45RA-negative fraction. The receptor's source is a young man in good health. Some clones in this sample may be carry-over from other donors' samples. This CDR3 is CASARVGTGELFF. The CDR3 coding sequence is TGTGCCAGCGCCAGGGTCGGTACCGGGGAGCTGTTTTTT.